The 5 T cell receptor beta chains listed next were all sequenced from one sample in a study of shared T cell receptors in the human thymus. TCRdb's table, derived via immunoSEQ multiplex PCR, lists solely in-frame clones and lacks some. The sample contains around 340,000 clones, 85% to 95% of which appear only once. Sequenced input: thymocytes. Receptors were obtained from a human donor.

The chain links TRBV4-2 to TRBJ2-7; 11 positions agree with TRBD2. Germline-derived CDR1 and CDR2 are LGHNA and YNFKEQ. Trimming took 5 bases from V and 7 from J; bases not matched to a gene: 7. CDR3 length equals 14 residues. CDR3 sequence (DNA): TGTGCCAGCAGCTTACTAGCGGGAGAAGAAGAGCAGTACTTC. Translating it yields CASSLLAGEEEQYF.

The V call is TRBV5-5, the J call TRBJ2-3; possible D gene TRBD1, 6 bases. CDR3 size: 13 residues. Germline assignment: CDR1 SGHKS and CDR2 YYEKEE (reference sequence). V was cut by 10 bases and J by 4 bases, with 16 bases left in between. The CDR3: CAPGEGGADTQYF. The DNA of the CDR3 is TGTGCCCCAGGCGAAGGGGGTGCAGATACGCAGTATTTT.

V gene TRBV10-3 combines with J gene TRBJ1-1; D gene ambiguous. Germline CDR1 is ENHRY and CDR2 is SYGVKD. V was shortened by 0 bases and J by 0 bases, with 11 bases between the two germline ends. The CDR3 is 16 amino acids. CDR3 coding DNA: TGTGCCATCAGTGAGTCGAACCAGTTCATGAACACTGAAGCTTTCTTT. It specifies CAISESNQFMNTEAFF.

The V gene is TRBV19, the J gene TRBJ1-2, with D unresolved. This CDR3 region has 12 residues. CDR1 LNHDA and CDR2 SQIVND come from the germline V gene (reference sequence). Trimming left V 3 bases short and J 8 bases short, with 10 bases between. DNA of the CDR3: TGTGCCAGTAGTATGGCTGGGAGGGGCTACACCTTC. Translating it yields CASSMAGRGYTF.

CDR3 sequence reads: CASSPRPDPSTDTQYF. In DNA, the CDR3 is TGTGCCAGCAGCCCCAGACCCGACCCTAGCACAGATACGCAGTATTTT. This sequence joins TRBV7-2 and TRBJ2-3; the D is unclear. The CDR3 runs to 16 residues. V was trimmed by 5 bases and J by 0 bases, leaving 15 bases between them. The germline V gene encodes CDR1 SGHTA and CDR2 FQGNSA. Combining the CDR3 with reference TRBV7-2 and TRBJ2-3 gives the whole variable domain GAGVSQSPSNKVTEKGKDVELRCDPISGHTALYWYRQSLGQGLEFLIYFQGNSAPDKSGLPSDRFSAERTGGSVSTLTIQRTQQEDSAVYLCASSPRPDPSTDTQYFGPGTRLTVL.